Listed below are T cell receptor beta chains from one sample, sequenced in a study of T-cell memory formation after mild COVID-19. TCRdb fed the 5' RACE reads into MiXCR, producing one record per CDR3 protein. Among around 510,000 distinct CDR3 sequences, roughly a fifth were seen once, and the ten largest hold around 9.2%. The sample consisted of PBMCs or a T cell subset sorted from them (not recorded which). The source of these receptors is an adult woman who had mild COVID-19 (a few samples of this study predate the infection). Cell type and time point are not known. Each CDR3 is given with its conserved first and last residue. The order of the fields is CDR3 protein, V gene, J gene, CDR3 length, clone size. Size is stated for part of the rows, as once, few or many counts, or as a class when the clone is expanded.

CDR3 protein: CASSLGQGFYNSPLHF; V gene: TRBV7-9; J gene: TRBJ1-6; CDR3 length: 16; clone size: NA
CDR3 protein: CATSDPAGTGSTDTQYF; V gene: TRBV24-1; J gene: TRBJ2-3; CDR3 length: 17; clone size: few
CDR3 protein: CASSYSGRGRVNEQFF; V gene: TRBV6-2/TRBV6-3; J gene: TRBJ2-1; CDR3 length: 16; clone size: many
CDR3 protein: CASSPPGLAGLSSYNEQFF; V gene: TRBV4-2; J gene: TRBJ2-1; CDR3 length: 19; clone size: NA
CDR3 protein: CASSSAREEEETQYF; V gene: TRBV11-2; J gene: TRBJ2-5; CDR3 length: 15; clone size: NA
CDR3 protein: CASSWATDTQYF; V gene: TRBV12-3/TRBV12-4; J gene: TRBJ2-3; CDR3 length: 12; clone size: few
CDR3 protein: CASARSRVDEQYF; V gene: TRBV12-3/TRBV12-4; J gene: TRBJ2-7; CDR3 length: 13; clone size: many
CDR3 protein: CASSEERGRELFF; V gene: TRBV18; J gene: TRBJ2-2; CDR3 length: 13; clone size: NA
CDR3 protein: CASSLGPRSMNTEAFF; V gene: TRBV7-2; J gene: TRBJ1-1; CDR3 length: 16; clone size: few
CDR3 protein: CASSLIGGSAEAFF; V gene: TRBV5-1; J gene: TRBJ1-1; CDR3 length: 14; clone size: NA
CDR3 protein: CASSPRDRGEKLFF; V gene: TRBV5-1; J gene: TRBJ1-4; CDR3 length: 14; clone size: once
CDR3 protein: CASSFTETQYF; V gene: TRBV12-3/TRBV12-4; J gene: TRBJ2-5; CDR3 length: 11; clone size: many
CDR3 protein: CSVVHREVYF; V gene: TRBV29-1; J gene: TRBJ2-3; CDR3 length: 10; clone size: NA
CDR3 protein: CSARDWSTGQETQYF; V gene: TRBV20-1; J gene: TRBJ2-5; CDR3 length: 15; clone size: NA
CDR3 protein: CASSQGLAGPNYEQYF; V gene: TRBV7-2; J gene: TRBJ2-7; CDR3 length: 16; clone size: NA
CDR3 protein: CASSVASRTNTGELFF; V gene: TRBV9; J gene: TRBJ2-2; CDR3 length: 16; clone size: NA
CDR3 protein: CASSLGQGSQTEAFF; V gene: TRBV5-4; J gene: TRBJ1-1; CDR3 length: 15; clone size: few
CDR3 protein: CASAGGTWQPQHF; V gene: TRBV7-8; J gene: TRBJ1-5; CDR3 length: 13; clone size: few
CDR3 protein: CATSDPSGNTIYF; V gene: TRBV24-1; J gene: TRBJ1-3; CDR3 length: 13; clone size: few
CDR3 protein: CSVGDTGGAGGYTF; V gene: TRBV29-1; J gene: TRBJ1-2; CDR3 length: 14; clone size: NA
CDR3 protein: CASSLVSVNYGYTF; V gene: TRBV7-9; J gene: TRBJ1-2; CDR3 length: 14; clone size: NA
CDR3 protein: CASSQVGDRVFTGELFF; V gene: TRBV14; J gene: TRBJ2-2; CDR3 length: 17; clone size: NA
CDR3 protein: CSARDLSGASYNEQFF; V gene: TRBV20-1; J gene: TRBJ2-1; CDR3 length: 16; clone size: NA
CDR3 protein: CASSLGSWKTEAFF; V gene: TRBV5-5; J gene: TRBJ1-1; CDR3 length: 14; clone size: NA
CDR3 protein: CASSIDLRRSTEAFF; V gene: TRBV19; J gene: TRBJ1-1; CDR3 length: 15; clone size: NA
CDR3 protein: CASSLEGGTSSPLHF; V gene: TRBV7-2; J gene: TRBJ1-6; CDR3 length: 15; clone size: NA
CDR3 protein: CASSLGGLAGAPGELFF; V gene: TRBV7-3; J gene: TRBJ2-2; CDR3 length: 17; clone size: NA
CDR3 protein: CATSRQNEKLFF; V gene: TRBV15; J gene: TRBJ1-4; CDR3 length: 12; clone size: NA
CDR3 protein: CSARVGSANNEQFF; V gene: TRBV20-1; J gene: TRBJ2-1; CDR3 length: 14; clone size: few
CDR3 protein: CASSSQGASGKETQYF; V gene: TRBV4-2; J gene: TRBJ2-5; CDR3 length: 16; clone size: few
CDR3 protein: CASSSRGATEAFF; V gene: TRBV12-3/TRBV12-4; J gene: TRBJ1-1; CDR3 length: 13; clone size: NA
CDR3 protein: CASSYTGGVTEAFF; V gene: TRBV6-5; J gene: TRBJ1-1; CDR3 length: 14; clone size: NA
CDR3 protein: CASSTRSGRGEQFF; V gene: TRBV27; J gene: TRBJ2-1; CDR3 length: 14; clone size: few
CDR3 protein: CASSPPGSRGTDTQYF; V gene: TRBV3-1; J gene: TRBJ2-3; CDR3 length: 16; clone size: NA
CDR3 protein: CASSYSGRSNYGYTF; V gene: TRBV6-2/TRBV6-3; J gene: TRBJ1-2; CDR3 length: 15; clone size: NA
CDR3 protein: CSVVGTNTEAFF; V gene: TRBV29-1; J gene: TRBJ1-1; CDR3 length: 12; clone size: NA
CDR3 protein: CASSLSPTGGPGELFF; V gene: TRBV7-6; J gene: TRBJ2-2; CDR3 length: 16; clone size: many
CDR3 protein: CASSGRGLYYGYTF; V gene: TRBV12-3/TRBV12-4; J gene: TRBJ1-2; CDR3 length: 14; clone size: few
CDR3 protein: CASSQSGTGATDEQYF; V gene: TRBV4-2; J gene: TRBJ2-7; CDR3 length: 16; clone size: NA
CDR3 protein: CASSQQGDGTEAFF; V gene: TRBV18; J gene: TRBJ1-1; CDR3 length: 14; clone size: NA
CDR3 protein: CASALQDERNSPLHF; V gene: TRBV6-2/TRBV6-3; J gene: TRBJ1-6; CDR3 length: 15; clone size: NA
CDR3 protein: CASSYSSGLNPEQYF; V gene: TRBV6-6; J gene: TRBJ2-7; CDR3 length: 15; clone size: NA
CDR3 protein: CASSLVRSGGRSYEQYF; V gene: TRBV4-1; J gene: TRBJ2-7; CDR3 length: 17; clone size: NA
CDR3 protein: CASSDRLTPEEQFF; V gene: TRBV7-2; J gene: TRBJ2-1; CDR3 length: 14; clone size: NA